Each of the 14 T cell receptor beta chains below was sequenced from the same sample in a study of T cell responses to AZD1222 COVID-19 vaccine. TCRdb's copy holds only in-frame clones and misses some; the assay was immunoSEQ multiplex PCR. The data contain some 150,000 clones, roughly 92% of them singletons. Sequencing used peripheral blood, obtained on day 0 of AZD1222 vaccination. The receptors come from an adult in good health.

This clone was recorded a few times. V usage is TRBV10-2 and J usage is TRBJ1-5, with unresolved D. Germline-derived CDR1 and CDR2 are WSHSY and SAAADI. Trimming took off 0 bases at V and 6 bases at J, with 18 bases between the two ends. This CDR3 comprises 17 residues. The CDR3 loop is CASSESRVTLKPQPQHF. The CDR3 nucleotides read TGCGCCAGCAGTGAGTCGCGAGTTACTTTAAAACCTCAGCCCCAGCATTTT.

V gene TRBV15 combines with J gene TRBJ1-6; TRBD1 agrees at 8 bases. This CDR3 is 16 amino acids long. Losses at the gene ends were 0 bases for V and 6 bases for J; bases not matched to a gene: 4. Germline V gives CDR1 LNHNV, CDR2 YYDKDF (reference sequence). The CDR3 sequence is CATSRDHGQGNSPLHF. The CDR3 region has the DNA TGTGCCACCAGCAGAGATCATGGACAGGGTAATTCACCCCTCCACTTT.

The chain uses TRBV2 and TRBJ2-3; D call uncertain. The CDR3 runs to 15 residues. V lost 7 bases and J 4 bases, leaving 18 bases between the germline ends. The germline V gene encodes CDR1 SNHLY and CDR2 FYNNEI. The CDR3 region has the DNA TGTGCCAGCAACCCGGACGCCAGCCGAGCAGATACGCAGTATTTT. Protein: CASNPDASRADTQYF.

The V call is TRBV11-2, the J call TRBJ2-1; TRBD2 matches at 12 bases. This CDR3 has 15 amino acids. Germline V gene lookup returns CDR1 SGHAT and CDR2 FQNNGV. J lost 10 bases, V lost 5 bases, and 9 bases had no gene match. In DNA, the CDR3 is TGTGCCAGCAGCCCCCGACTAGCGGGAGTCGGAGAGCAGTTCTTC. It specifies CASSPRLAGVGEQFF.

The chain uses TRBV5-1 and TRBJ1-4; D not resolved. Per germline, CDR1 SGHRS and CDR2 YFSETQ. CDR3 length equals 15 residues. Trimming removed 4 bases at V and 0 bases at J, with 10 bases between. CDR3 loop: CASSPYTATNEKLFF. In DNA form, the CDR3 reads TGCGCCAGCAGCCCATACACAGCAACTAATGAAAAACTGTTTTTT.

The chain couples TRBV27 to TRBJ2-3; D may match TRBD1 or TRBD2 (5 bases each). V was pared by 6 bases and J by 2 bases, with 15 bases between. CDR3 size: 15 residues. Germline-derived CDR1 and CDR2 are MNHEY and SMNVEV (reference sequence). CDR3 nucleotide sequence: TGTGCCAGCAGGGGCCGGGACCTATACACAGATACGCAGTATTTT. Translated, it gives CASRGRDLYTDTQYF.

J is TRBJ2-1 and V is TRBV3-1 (or the pseudogene TRBV3-2), with unresolved D. The germline V gene encodes CDR1 LGHDT and CDR2 YNNKEL (reference sequence). V lost 1 base and J lost 4, with 14 bases in between. The CDR3 loop spans 16 amino acids. For the CDR3, the DNA is TGTGCCAGCAGCCAAGTCCCGGACCCTTCATACAATGAGCAGTTCTTC. Translating it yields CASSQVPDPSYNEQFF.

The chain employs TRBV3-1 (or the pseudogene TRBV3-2) and TRBJ2-1; tentatively, D is TRBD2 (6 bases). Trimming left V 6 bases short and J 2 bases short, with 11 bases between. There are 14 residues in the CDR3. CDR1 is LGHDT, CDR2 YNNKEL, per germline (reference sequence). The CDR3 sequence is CASSPGETYNEQFF. The CDR3 DNA sequence: TGTGCCAGCAGTCCGGGAGAAACCTACAATGAGCAGTTCTTC.

The rearrangement joins TRBV5-4 to TRBJ1-2, with TRBD1 identical over 7 bases. The CDR3 has 13 residues. V trimming: 7 bases; J trimming: 5 bases; junction bases outside the gene matches: 8. Germline CDR1 and CDR2: SGHNT and YYREEE (reference sequence). The CDR3 loop is CASASGTAYGYTF. The CDR3 region has the DNA TGTGCCAGCGCTTCCGGGACAGCTTATGGCTACACCTTC.

The chain recombines TRBV6-5 with TRBJ2-1; D remains unclear. In germline, CDR1 is MNHEY, CDR2 SVGAGI. The CDR3 runs 14 residues. V was shortened by 0 bases and J by 4 bases, with 7 bases between the two germline ends. The CDR3 is CASSYSRNYNEQFF. The DNA for the CDR3 is TGTGCCAGCAGTTACTCGAGGAATTACAATGAGCAGTTCTTC.

This chain joins TRBV7-2 and TRBJ2-7; 9 nucleotides match TRBD2. Per the germline V gene, CDR1 is SGHTA and CDR2 is FQGNSA. Trimming cost V 6 bases and J 2 bases; bases outside gene matches: 5. CDR3 length equals 14 residues. CDR3 residues: CASRVAGVPYEQYF. DNA for the CDR3: TGTGCCAGCAGGGTAGCGGGAGTGCCCTACGAGCAGTACTTC.

V and J are TRBV7-8 and TRBJ2-1, with TRBD2 identical over 9 bases. V lost 1 base and J lost 5; bases outside the gene matches: 3. The V gene's germline CDR1 is SGHVS and CDR2 FQNEAQ. The CDR3 has 15 residues. The CDR3 here is CASSLGAGGNNEQFF. CDR3 coding DNA: TGTGCCAGCAGCTTAGGGGCGGGAGGGAACAATGAGCAGTTCTTC.

This chain joins TRBV20-1 and TRBJ2-7; D may match TRBD1 or TRBD2 (5 bases each). CDR1 is DFQATT and CDR2 is SNEGSKA in the germline V gene (reference sequence). This CDR3 has 13 amino acids. Trimming left V 3 bases short and J 0 bases short, with 9 bases between. The CDR3 sequence: CSASRGVSYEQYF. The DNA for the CDR3 is TGCAGTGCTAGTAGAGGGGTCTCCTACGAGCAGTACTTC.

The chain's CDR3 is CASSPAGWTGGWIEQFF. The CDR3 DNA is TGTGCCAGCAGTCCCGCCGGATGGACGGGAGGGTGGATTGAGCAGTTCTTC. The chain links TRBV27 to TRBJ2-1, with TRBD2 identical over 8 bases. The V segment lost 5 bases and the J segment 9 bases; nucleotides outside the gene matches: 18. The CDR3 has 17 residues. Germline CDR1 MNHEY, CDR2 SMNVEV (reference sequence).